The 20 T cell receptor beta chains given below trace back to one sample, sequenced in a study of cytomegalovirus exposure and HLA in healthy donors. Some clones are missing from TCRdb's copy, which holds only in-frame ones; the method was immunoSEQ multiplex PCR. The sample has under 200,000 clones, about 90% seen once. Source material: PBMCs. Every receptor here comes from a woman aged 18-30 years in good health and CMV-seropositive.

J is TRBJ2-2 and V is TRBV9, with 7 bases that match TRBD1. From germline, CDR1 is SGDLS and CDR2 YYNGEE. The J segment lost 6 bases and the V segment lost 1 base, leaving 18 bases of the junction unmatched. The CDR3 consists of 19 residues. CDR3 loop: CASSVQGPGVRGLAGELFF. Written as DNA, the CDR3 is TGTGCCAGCAGCGTACAAGGCCCAGGGGTTAGGGGGCTAGCCGGGGAGCTGTTTTTT.

The V call is TRBV28, the J call TRBJ2-5, with 7 bases that match TRBD1. After removal of 7 bases from V and 5 bases from J, the junction contained 7 bases not matched to a gene. CDR1 is MDHEN and CDR2 is SYDVKM in the germline V gene. The CDR3 length is 13 residues. This CDR3 reads CASTFPGQETQYF. As DNA, the CDR3 is TGTGCCAGCACTTTCCCGGGACAGGAGACCCAGTACTTC.

V gene TRBV5-4 combines with J gene TRBJ1-2; 7 bases align to TRBD1. With V trimmed by 0 bases and J by 8 bases, 4 bases remained unmatched. Per germline, CDR1 SGHNT and CDR2 YYREEE (reference sequence). CDR3 length: 13 amino acids. Here the CDR3 reads CASSLEGAGGYTF. The CDR3 nucleotides are TGTGCCAGCAGCTTGGAGGGGGCGGGCGGCTACACCTTC. The full variable domain, rest sourced from reference TRBV5-4 and TRBJ1-2, is ETGVTQSPTHLIKTRGQQVTLRCSSQSGHNTVSWYQQALGQGPQFIFQYYREEENGRGNFPPRFSGLQFPNYSSELNVNALELDDSALYLCASSLEGAGGYTFGSGTRLTVV.

The chain carries TRBV6-5 and TRBJ1-4, with D possibly being TRBD1 (5 bases). This CDR3 contains 13 residues. V was cut by 4 bases and J by 7 bases, with 10 bases left in between. CDR1 and CDR2 (germline): MNHEY, SVGAGI. CDR3 protein: CASSFLRAEKLFF. CDR3 bases: TGTGCCAGCAGTTTCCTCAGGGCTGAAAAACTGTTTTTT.

V usage is TRBV5-6 and J usage is TRBJ2-3, with 8 bases fitting TRBD2. V was pared by 1 base and J by 3 bases, with 7 bases of the junction left unmatched. This CDR3 is 16 amino acids long. Germline CDR1 and CDR2: SGHDT and YYEEEE. DNA of the CDR3: TGTGCCAGCAGCTTGAGGTTTAGCGGGATAACAGATACGCAGTATTTT. Translation: CASSLRFSGITDTQYF.

The chain couples TRBV5-1 to TRBJ1-6; D gene unclear. Germline CDR1 is SGHRS and CDR2 is YFSETQ. The CDR3 sequence is 16 residues long. V was trimmed by 0 bases and J by 4 bases, leaving 11 bases between them. The CDR3 spells CASSLESLLYNSPLHF. The CDR3 DNA follows: TGCGCCAGCAGCTTGGAATCACTGCTTTATAATTCACCCCTCCACTTT. The complete variable domain, with remaining parts taken from reference TRBV5-1 and TRBJ1-6, reads KAGVTQTPRYLIKTRGQQVTLSCSPISGHRSVSWYQQTPGQGLQFLFEYFSETQRNKGNFPGRFSGRQFSNSRSEMNVSTLELGDSALYLCASSLESLLYNSPLHFGNGTRLTVT.

The V and J genes are TRBV18 and TRBJ2-1; 13 bases line up with TRBD2. With 3 bases clipped from V and 0 bases from J, the junction kept 8 bases outside the gene matches. The germline CDR1 and CDR2 sequences are KGHSH and LQKENI. The CDR3 has 19 residues. This chain's CDR3 is CASSPKTSGGLTSYNEQFF. Here the CDR3 DNA reads TGTGCCAGCTCACCCAAGACTAGCGGGGGGCTCACCTCCTACAATGAGCAGTTCTTC.

The V and J genes are TRBV6-5 and TRBJ2-4, with 8 bases identical to TRBD1. Germline lookup yields CDR1 MNHEY and CDR2 SVGAGI. With 6 bases clipped from V and 1 base from J, the junction kept 5 bases outside the gene matches. The CDR3 runs to 15 residues. The CDR3 DNA sequence: TGTGCCAGCAGAGGGACAGGAGGGGCCAAAAACATTCAGTACTTC. It yields the protein CASRGTGGAKNIQYF.

A single count supports this clone. V usage is TRBV27 and J usage is TRBJ2-2, with 10 bases lining up with TRBD2. CDR1 is MNHEY, CDR2 SMNVEV, per germline (reference sequence). The V gene end was trimmed by 6 bases and the J gene end by 4 bases; junction bases not matched to a gene: 2. The CDR3 contains 14 residues. CDR3 in DNA: TGTGCCAGCAGCCTAGCGGGAGTCACCGGGGAGCTGTTTTTT. Protein product: CASSLAGVTGELFF.

The rearrangement links TRBV18 to TRBJ2-3; 8 bases agree with TRBD1. Germline V lookup: CDR1 KGHSH, CDR2 LQKENI. The CDR3 extends over 14 amino acids. The junction had 3 bases not matched to a gene; V was cut back by 2 bases and J by 5 bases. The CDR3 nucleotides read TGTGCCAGCTCACCAAGGACAGGGCAAGATACGCAGTATTTT. This sequence encodes CASSPRTGQDTQYF.

The genes are TRBV4-3 and TRBJ2-7; maybe TRBD2 (5 bases). Trimming pared 5 bases from V and 7 bases from J, leaving 21 bases between. This CDR3 region has 15 residues. Germline CDR1 and CDR2: LGHNA and YSLEER. In DNA form, the CDR3 reads TGCGCCAGCAGCGGTTCTTTGGACCCCAGGAGGGAGCAGTACTTC. Its protein product is CASSGSLDPRREQYF.

This chain links TRBV5-4 with TRBJ2-7; 10 bases map to TRBD2. Losses at the gene ends were 2 bases for V and 7 bases for J; bases not matched to a gene: 9. In germline, CDR1 is SGHNT, CDR2 YYREEE (reference sequence). This CDR3 is built from 15 residues. The chain's CDR3 is CASSLAGGPGGEQYF. The CDR3 nucleotides are TGTGCCAGCAGCTTAGCGGGGGGGCCTGGGGGTGAGCAGTACTTC. Filled out from reference TRBV5-4 and TRBJ2-7, the complete variable domain reads ETGVTQSPTHLIKTRGQQVTLRCSSQSGHNTVSWYQQALGQGPQFIFQYYREEENGRGNFPPRFSGLQFPNYSSELNVNALELDDSALYLCASSLAGGPGGEQYFGPGTRLTVT.

There are a few counts of this clone. The V call is TRBV6-6, the J call TRBJ1-2; a weak D match, TRBD1 (5 bases). V was shortened by 2 bases and J by 6 bases, with 10 bases between the two germline ends. There are 13 residues in the CDR3. Germline V gene data show CDR1 as MNHNY and CDR2 as SVGAGI (reference sequence). The CDR3 sequence is CASSYATGDGYTF. CDR3 DNA sequence: TGTGCCAGCAGTTACGCCACAGGAGATGGCTACACCTTC.

The J gene is TRBJ2-1, the V gene TRBV4-1; no firm D call. The CDR3 runs 13 residues. CDR1 and CDR2 (germline): MGHRA, YSYEKL. The germline V and J ends were trimmed by 6 bases and 8 bases, with 14 bases remaining between them. CDR3 sequence reads: CASRRTAGDEQFF. The CDR3 bases are TGCGCCAGCAGGCGTACGGCAGGCGATGAGCAGTTCTTC.

This sequence joins TRBV11-2 and TRBJ2-5; 13 nucleotides agree with TRBD2. The CDR3 extends over 15 amino acids. The J segment lost 5 bases and the V segment lost 5 bases, leaving 5 bases of the junction unmatched. Germline V gene sequence: CDR1 SGHAT, CDR2 FQNNGV. CDR3 in amino acids: CASSPGLAGDETQYF. Here the CDR3 DNA reads TGTGCCAGCAGCCCAGGACTAGCGGGAGACGAGACCCAGTACTTC.

This rearrangement joins TRBV19 to TRBJ1-1; 8 bases are shared with TRBD1. Germline CDR1 reads LNHDA; CDR2 reads SQIVND (reference sequence). V lost 4 bases, J lost 0 bases, and 7 bases stayed unmatched. The CDR3 is made up of 16 amino acids. The CDR3 sequence is CASSTRTGTVNTEAFF. The CDR3, as DNA: TGTGCCAGTAGTACCCGGACAGGGACGGTGAACACTGAAGCTTTCTTT. The full variable domain, its missing parts supplied by reference TRBV19 and TRBJ1-1, is DGGITQSPKYLFRKEGQNVTLSCEQNLNHDAMYWYRQDPGQGLRLIYYSQIVNDFQKGDIAEGYSVSREKKESFPLTVTSAQKNPTAFYLCASSTRTGTVNTEAFFGQGTRLTVV.

This chain links TRBV6-4 with TRBJ2-6; possible D gene TRBD2, 6 bases. V gave up 5 bases and J gave up 1 base, with 6 bases separating them. The germline V gene encodes CDR1 MRHNA and CDR2 SNTAGT. The CDR3 runs 14 residues. For the CDR3, the DNA is TGTGCCAGCAGTCGGGAGTCTGGGGCCAACGTCCTGACTTTC. It codes for CASSRESGANVLTF.

A single count supports this clone. V is TRBV4-1 and J is TRBJ2-2, with D possibly being TRBD1 (7 bases). The V gene's germline CDR1 is MGHRA and CDR2 YSYEKL. The CDR3 contains 14 residues. V lost 4 bases to trimming and J lost 4 bases, with 10 bases between them. The CDR3 sequence is CASSRQGGTGELFF. The CDR3 DNA is TGCGCCAGCAGCCGACAGGGAGGCACCGGGGAGCTGTTTTTT.

This clone was observed a single time. The V gene is TRBV7-9, the J gene TRBJ1-1, with a weak D call TRBD1 (5 bases). This CDR3 region has 14 residues. From germline, CDR1 is SEHNR and CDR2 FQNEAQ (reference sequence). V dropped 8 bases and J dropped 0 bases, with 13 bases sitting between them. The CDR3 loop reads CASRITGLNTEAFF. CDR3 bases: TGTGCCAGCCGAATCACAGGACTGAACACTGAAGCTTTCTTT. The complete variable domain, with remaining parts taken from reference TRBV7-9 and TRBJ1-1, reads DTGVSQNPRHKITKRGQNVTFRCDPISEHNRLYWYRQTLGQGPEFLTYFQNEAQLEKSRLLSDRFSAERPKGSFSTLEIQRTEQGDSAMYLCASRITGLNTEAFFGQGTRLTVV.

CDR3 bases: TGTGCCAGCAGCTTAAGCGGGGGGGAAGAGACCCAGTACTTC. It specifies CASSLSGGEETQYF. The chain uses TRBV5-4 and TRBJ2-5, with 10 bases that match TRBD2. V shed 2 bases, J shed 3 bases, and the junction held 1 base outside the gene matches. This CDR3 comprises 14 residues. The germline V gene encodes CDR1 SGHNT and CDR2 YYREEE (reference sequence).